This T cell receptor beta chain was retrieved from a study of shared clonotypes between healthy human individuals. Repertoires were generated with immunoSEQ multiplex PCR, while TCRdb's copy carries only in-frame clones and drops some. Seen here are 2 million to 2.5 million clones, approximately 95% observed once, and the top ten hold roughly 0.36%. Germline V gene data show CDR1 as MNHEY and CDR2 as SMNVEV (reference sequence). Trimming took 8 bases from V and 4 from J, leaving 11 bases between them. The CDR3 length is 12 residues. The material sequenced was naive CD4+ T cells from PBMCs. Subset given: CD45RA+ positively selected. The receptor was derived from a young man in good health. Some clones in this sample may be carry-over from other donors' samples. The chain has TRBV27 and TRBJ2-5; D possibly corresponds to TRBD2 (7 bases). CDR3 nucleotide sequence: TGTGCCAGCCGCGGGGGCGGAGAGACCCAGTACTTC. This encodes CASRGGGETQYF.